One sample yielded the 24 T cell receptor beta chains listed below, sequenced in a study of cytomegalovirus exposure and HLA in healthy donors. The PCR contained 60 Vbeta and 13 Jbeta primers. The assay was immunoSEQ multiplex PCR, and TCRdb's table has in-frame clones only and misses some. The table has some 130,000 clones, approximately 85% seen once. Source material: PBMCs. These TCRs come from a woman aged 25 to 45 in good health and CMV-seropositive.

This sequence joins TRBV5-1 and TRBJ2-1; 9 bases match TRBD2. The CDR3 covers 16 residues. The ends lost 4 bases at V and 4 bases at J; junction bases unmatched: 9. The germline V gene encodes CDR1 SGHRS and CDR2 YFSETQ. CDR3 bases: TGCGCCAGCAGCCCGGAGGGGACTAGCTATTACAATGAGCAGTTCTTC. It encodes CASSPEGTSYYNEQFF.

The chain couples TRBV28 to TRBJ2-4; TRBD1 agrees at 8 bases. Germline CDR1 is MDHEN and CDR2 is SYDVKM. CDR3 size: 16 residues. V gave up 6 bases and J gave up 0 bases; unmatched junction bases: 7. The CDR3 loop reads CASSLGQGLAKNIQYF. The DNA for the CDR3 is TGTGCCAGCAGCCTCGGACAGGGCTTAGCCAAAAACATTCAGTACTTC.

In this sample, this clone turned up once. This rearrangement joins TRBV5-5 to TRBJ2-7; the D is unclear. V lost 0 bases to trimming and J lost 2 bases, with 6 bases between them. This CDR3 has 13 residues. Per the germline V gene, CDR1 is SGHKS and CDR2 is YYEKEE (reference sequence). The CDR3 region has the DNA TGTGCCAGCAGCTTGGATGCGGCCTACGAGCAGTACTTC. Translated, it gives CASSLDAAYEQYF. The variable domain in full, with the rest retrieved from reference TRBV5-5 and TRBJ2-7, is DAGVTQSPTHLIKTRGQQVTLRCSPISGHKSVSWYQQVLGQGPQFIFQYYEKEERGRGNFPDRFSARQFPNYSSELNVNALLLGDSALYLCASSLDAAYEQYFGPGTRLTVT.

This chain links TRBV28 with TRBJ2-3, with 12 bases aligning to TRBD1. In germline, CDR1 is MDHEN, CDR2 SYDVKM. J lost 4 bases, V lost 4 bases, and 6 bases had no gene match. This CDR3 contains 16 residues. The CDR3, as DNA: TGTGCCAGCAGTTGGGGGACAGGGGGCGACGCAGATACGCAGTATTTT. It codes for CASSWGTGGDADTQYF.

In this sample, this clone turned up a few times. The chain couples TRBV6-5 to TRBJ1-2; D gene uncertain. The CDR3 loop spans 11 amino acids. The ends were cut back, 10 bases at V and 8 bases at J, with 14 bases in the middle. Germline V gene sequence: CDR1 MNHEY, CDR2 SVGAGI. DNA of the CDR3: TGTGCCATTCGCCACTTTGAGGGCTACACCTTC. Protein: CAIRHFEGYTF.

The chain couples TRBV7-3 to TRBJ1-1, with D unclear. The germline gives CDR1 SGHTA, CDR2 FQGTGA. V was cut by 2 bases and J by 0 bases, with 10 bases left in between. The CDR3 length is 15 residues. The CDR3 DNA reads as TGTGCCAGCAGCTTACTGGGAGCGATGAACACTGAAGCTTTCTTT. Amino acids: CASSLLGAMNTEAFF.

The rearrangement links TRBV30 to TRBJ2-5; D is possibly TRBD1 (6 bases). Germline V gene data show CDR1 as GTSNPN and CDR2 as SVGIG (reference sequence). The CDR3 is 13 residues long. The V and J ends lost 3 bases and 7 bases respectively, with 15 bases between them. The CDR3 DNA sequence: TGTGCCTGGAGGGGGGACAACGCGTGGACCCAGTACTTC. Protein: CAWRGDNAWTQYF.

On this clone: This same CDR3 is encoded by further DNA sequences in the sample. The rearrangement uses TRBV6-1 and TRBJ1-4; D unresolved. Between the trimmed V and J ends, which lost 4 bases and 6 bases, there was a span of 12 bases. The CDR3 contains 14 residues. Looked up from germline, CDR1 is MNHNS and CDR2 is SASEGT. The CDR3 DNA reads as TGTGCCAGCAGTGTTACCGGGAAGGATGAAAAACTGTTTTTT. It yields the protein CASSVTGKDEKLFF.

The rearrangement uses TRBV5-5 and TRBJ2-2; D might be TRBD2 (5 bases). CDR1 is SGHKS, CDR2 YYEKEE, per germline (reference sequence). V was cut by 5 bases and J by 1 base, with 18 bases left in between. There are 17 residues in the CDR3. The CDR3 nucleotides read TGTGCCAGCAGATCTAGGACTGCTTACCAGAACACCGGGGAGCTGTTTTTT. The encoded protein is CASRSRTAYQNTGELFF.

The chain uses TRBV30 and TRBJ2-2; tentatively, D is TRBD2 (6 bases). This CDR3 region has 14 residues. Trimming pared 3 bases from V and 1 base from J, leaving 9 bases between. Germline V gives CDR1 GTSNPN, CDR2 SVGIG (reference sequence). CDR3 loop: CAWREGLNTGELFF. CDR3 DNA sequence: TGTGCCTGGAGAGAGGGACTGAACACCGGGGAGCTGTTTTTT.

As concerns this clone: A junction end diverges from the germline sequence, so it may reflect a read error. The J gene is TRBJ2-5, the V gene TRBV28; possibly TRBD1 for D (6 bases). CDR1 is MDHEN and CDR2 is SYDVKM in the germline V gene. The CDR3 is 13 amino acids. The CDR3 region is CASSLLGQETRYF. In nucleotides, the CDR3 is TGTGCCAGCAGTTTATTGGGACAAGAGACCCGGTACTTC. The variable domain in full, with the rest retrieved from reference TRBV28 and TRBJ2-5, is DVKVTQSSRYLVKRTGEKVFLECVQDMDHENMFWYRQDPGLGLRLIYFSYDVKMKEKGDIPEGYSVSREKKERFSLILESASTNQTSMYLCASSLLGQETRYFGPGTRLLVL.

This sequence joins TRBV7-9 and TRBJ1-2; D gene uncertain. The V end lost 1 base, the J end lost 5 bases, and 5 bases lay between the germline ends. Germline loops: CDR1 SEHNR, CDR2 FQNEAQ (reference sequence). The CDR3 spans 12 residues. The DNA for the CDR3 is TGTGCCAGCAGCTTAGATCGTTATGGCTACACCTTC. Protein: CASSLDRYGYTF. Full variable domain (remainder filled in from reference TRBV7-9 and TRBJ1-2): DTGVSQNPRHKITKRGQNVTFRCDPISEHNRLYWYRQTLGQGPEFLTYFQNEAQLEKSRLLSDRFSAERPKGSFSTLEIQRTEQGDSAMYLCASSLDRYGYTFGSGTRLTVV.

This chain uses TRBV18 with TRBJ1-1; tentatively, D is TRBD1 (6 bases). Germline V gives CDR1 KGHSH, CDR2 LQKENI. CDR3 length: 13 residues. V lost 6 bases, J lost 1 base, and 9 bases lay in between. CDR3 sequence (DNA): TGTGCCAGCTCGTTCAGGGGGAACACTGAAGCTTTCTTT. This gives the protein CASSFRGNTEAFF.

The chain uses TRBV2 and TRBJ1-2; no clear D gene. The CDR3 covers 15 residues. The V and J ends lost 1 base and 4 bases respectively, with 13 bases between them. The germline CDR1 and CDR2 sequences are SNHLY and FYNNEI. The CDR3 DNA follows: TGTGCCAGCAGTGAAGAGAGTCCGGGTAGCTATGGCTACACCTTC. This encodes CASSEESPGSYGYTF.

The chain employs TRBV5-1 and TRBJ2-1; 11 bases line up with TRBD2. With 4 bases clipped from V and 8 bases from J, the junction kept 11 bases outside the gene matches. From germline, CDR1 is SGHRS and CDR2 YFSETQ. The CDR3 loop spans 16 amino acids. The CDR3 is CASSPPGSGGAHEQFF. The CDR3, as DNA: TGCGCCAGCAGCCCCCCGGGTAGCGGGGGGGCCCATGAGCAGTTCTTC. Full variable domain (rest looked up from reference TRBV5-1 and TRBJ2-1): KAGVTQTPRYLIKTRGQQVTLSCSPISGHRSVSWYQQTPGQGLQFLFEYFSETQRNKGNFPGRFSGRQFSNSRSEMNVSTLELGDSALYLCASSPPGSGGAHEQFFGPGTRLTVL.

The chain links TRBV28 to TRBJ2-3; 14 bases fit TRBD2. Germline V lookup: CDR1 MDHEN, CDR2 SYDVKM. The CDR3 sequence is 18 residues long. The V and J ends lost 0 bases and 5 bases, in that order; junction bases with no gene match: 7. CDR3: CASSLWGTSGSSRDTQYF. The CDR3, as DNA: TGTGCCAGCAGTTTATGGGGGACTAGCGGGAGTTCACGAGATACGCAGTATTTT.

The chain carries TRBV5-4 and TRBJ1-1, with 7 bases that match TRBD1. Germline trimming cut 2 bases from V and 5 bases from J; bases unmatched to any gene: 9. The CDR3 contains 15 residues. The V gene's germline CDR1 is SGHNT and CDR2 YYREEE (reference sequence). Here the CDR3 DNA reads TGTGCCAGCAGCTTCGAGGGGGCGTTGGGGACTGAAGCTTTCTTT. It codes for CASSFEGALGTEAFF. Together with reference TRBV5-4 and TRBJ1-1, the CDR3 gives the full variable domain: ETGVTQSPTHLIKTRGQQVTLRCSSQSGHNTVSWYQQALGQGPQFIFQYYREEENGRGNFPPRFSGLQFPNYSSELNVNALELDDSALYLCASSFEGALGTEAFFGQGTRLTVV.

The rearrangement uses TRBV30 and TRBJ2-3, with D possibly TRBD1 on 6 matching bases. Trimming stripped 5 bases from V and 4 bases from J, with 13 bases between. This CDR3 has 13 amino acids. CDR1 GTSNPN and CDR2 SVGIG come from the germline V gene (reference sequence). This chain's CDR3 is CAWSIQGSDTQYF. The CDR3 DNA is TGTGCCTGGTCGATACAGGGCTCAGATACGCAGTATTTT.

The chain is built from TRBV2 and TRBJ2-1, with TRBD2 matching 7 bases. Unmatched junction bases numbered 3, after V lost 1 base and J lost 3 bases. Germline V gene sequence: CDR1 SNHLY, CDR2 FYNNEI. The CDR3 is 15 amino acids. CDR3 region: CASSEGSSGYNEQFF. The CDR3 nucleotides read TGTGCCAGCAGTGAAGGATCTAGCGGCTACAATGAGCAGTTCTTC. Based on the CDR3 plus reference TRBV2 and TRBJ2-1, the full variable domain is EPEVTQTPSHQVTQMGQEVILRCVPISNHLYFYWYRQILGQKVEFLVSFYNNEISEKSEIFDDQFSVERPDGSNFTLKIRSTKLEDSAMYFCASSEGSSGYNEQFFGPGTRLTVL.

This chain joins TRBV5-4 and TRBJ2-2, with a possible D match to TRBD2 (6 bases). Germline V lookup: CDR1 SGHNT, CDR2 YYREEE (reference sequence). V was cut by 0 bases and J by 4 bases, with 16 bases left in between. The CDR3 covers 17 residues. The CDR3 region has the DNA TGTGCCAGCAGCTTGGGCCTCGGGGGTTCCCGCACCGGGGAGCTGTTTTTT. It translates to CASSLGLGGSRTGELFF.

J is TRBJ2-7 and V is TRBV2, with D possibly TRBD2 on 6 matching bases. V was trimmed by 3 bases and J by 0 bases, leaving 15 bases between them. This CDR3 is built from 16 residues. Germline CDR1 is SNHLY and CDR2 is FYNNEI. Here the CDR3 reads CASSDILAASSYEQYF. CDR3 bases: TGTGCCAGCAGTGACATCTTAGCGGCCTCCTCCTACGAGCAGTACTTC. The variable domain in full, with the rest retrieved from reference TRBV2 and TRBJ2-7, is EPEVTQTPSHQVTQMGQEVILRCVPISNHLYFYWYRQILGQKVEFLVSFYNNEISEKSEIFDDQFSVERPDGSNFTLKIRSTKLEDSAMYFCASSDILAASSYEQYFGPGTRLTVT.

In DNA, the CDR3 is TGTGCCAGCAGTTCAAGCGGGAGGGCCGGATCCTACGAGCAGTACTTC. This encodes CASSSSGRAGSYEQYF. V is TRBV28 and J is TRBJ2-7, with 10 positions matching TRBD2. CDR3 length: 16 amino acids. CDR1 is MDHEN, CDR2 SYDVKM, per germline. V lost 4 bases to trimming and J lost 1 base; unmatched junction nucleotides: 7.

The V gene is TRBV15, the J gene TRBJ2-1; 9 bases agree with TRBD2. V was pared by 3 bases and J by 5 bases, with 11 bases of the junction left unmatched. There are 17 residues in the CDR3. Per germline, CDR1 LNHNV and CDR2 YYDKDF (reference sequence). The CDR3 reads CATSRLGGGRGNNEQFF. The CDR3 DNA reads as TGTGCCACCAGCAGGCTCGGGGGCGGGAGGGGGAACAATGAGCAGTTCTTC.

This clone was picked up a small number of times. The chain links TRBV4-1 to TRBJ1-5, with a tentative D call TRBD1 (6 bases). This CDR3 region has 17 residues. V was cut by 1 base and J by 1 base, with 14 bases left in between. Germline V CDR1 and CDR2: MGHRA, YSYEKL. This CDR3 reads CASSQGPIRGSNQPQHF. CDR3 bases: TGCGCCAGCAGCCAAGGGCCCATAAGGGGGAGCAATCAGCCCCAGCATTTT.